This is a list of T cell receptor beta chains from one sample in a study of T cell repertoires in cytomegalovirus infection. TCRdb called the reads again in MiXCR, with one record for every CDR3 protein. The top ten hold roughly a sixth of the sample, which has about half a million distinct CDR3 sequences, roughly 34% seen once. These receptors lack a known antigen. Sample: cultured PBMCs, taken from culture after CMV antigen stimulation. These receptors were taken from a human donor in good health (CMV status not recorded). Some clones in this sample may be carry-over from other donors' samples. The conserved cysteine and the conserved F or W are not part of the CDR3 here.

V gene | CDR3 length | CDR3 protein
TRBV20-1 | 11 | SARSNSNQPQH
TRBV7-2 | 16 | ASSLAPGVGPTLYGYT
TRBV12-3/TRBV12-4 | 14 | ASSFLRWGDTGELF
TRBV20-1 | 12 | SAPQGASSETQY
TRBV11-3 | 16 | ASSVGAGGPTDQETQY
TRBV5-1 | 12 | ASSLGGGPNEQF
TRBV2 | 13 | ASSGGLAMNTEAF
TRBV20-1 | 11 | SGLAASSYEQY
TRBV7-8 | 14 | ASSITGTTNTGELF
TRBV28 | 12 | ASSFRRWNTEAF
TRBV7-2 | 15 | ASSRTGTGPFSQPQH
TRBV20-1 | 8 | SVPVYGYT
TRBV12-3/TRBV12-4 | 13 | ASSLVPQGYYGYT
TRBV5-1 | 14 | ASSPLALAGEGEQF
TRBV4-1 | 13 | ASSQIGRGRPEAF
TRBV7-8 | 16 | ASSLARPVARSYNEQF
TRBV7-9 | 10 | ASSRLADTQY
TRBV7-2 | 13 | ASSLMFRGNQPQH
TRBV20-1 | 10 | SAIRETGELF
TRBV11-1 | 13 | ASSIRGVGTDTQY
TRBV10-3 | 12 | ATGDMYSNQPQH
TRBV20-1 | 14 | SARVQGRGGNQPQH
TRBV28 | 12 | ASSSYTPNTEAF
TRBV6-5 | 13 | ASLPGSGRRGEQF
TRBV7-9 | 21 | ASSLVNLKGGRGLISGANVLT
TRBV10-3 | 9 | AISEYNEQF
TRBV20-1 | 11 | SAPWGGRNEQF
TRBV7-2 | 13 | ASQPSGGTLDTQY
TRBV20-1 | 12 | SAFQDRANTEAF
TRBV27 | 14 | ASSLTFRDLYNEQF
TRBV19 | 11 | ASSPPYSYEQY
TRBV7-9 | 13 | ASSPGANSYNEQF
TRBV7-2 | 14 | ASSLKGTSGFETQY
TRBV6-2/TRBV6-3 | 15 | ASSYRSGTGGLNEQF
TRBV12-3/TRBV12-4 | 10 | ASATAQETQY
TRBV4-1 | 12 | ASSQPFVTGVQF
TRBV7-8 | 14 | ASSLAKRGNLQPQH
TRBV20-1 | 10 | SARPGNQPQH
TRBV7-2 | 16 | ASSLEAGVRSRRETQY
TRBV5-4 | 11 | ASSERNNEKLF
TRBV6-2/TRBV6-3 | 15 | ASSPREVRTRGNEQF
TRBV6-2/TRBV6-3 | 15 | ASSRTSGISSYNEQF
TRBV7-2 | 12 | ASSFGQGGTEAF
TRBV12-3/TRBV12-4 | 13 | ASRTGTSLNGAQY
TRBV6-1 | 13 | ASSEAQLGHQPQH
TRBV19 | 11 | ASHARINTEAF
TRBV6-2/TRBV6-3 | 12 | ASSERQNTGELF
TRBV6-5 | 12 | ATSVSGSADTQY
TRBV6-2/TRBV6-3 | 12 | ASSNRVVREKLF
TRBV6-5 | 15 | ASSYSIGSGVNGELF
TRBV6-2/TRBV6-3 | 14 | ASSYPRTGGAYTQY
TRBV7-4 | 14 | ASSMAQGRFGTEAF
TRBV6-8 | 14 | ASSYMGQGTNTEAF
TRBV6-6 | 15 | ASKSGTSGRGSYEQY
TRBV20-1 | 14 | SARAILGEVTDTQY
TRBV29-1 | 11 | SVPRDRQETQY
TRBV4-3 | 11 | ASSQEAGTEAF
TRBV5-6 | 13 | ASSLGLAAQETQY